Listed here are 21 T cell receptor beta chains from one sample, sequenced in a study of beta chain features in type 1 diabetes. The investigators reverse transcribed all of the isolated RNA, so they sequenced expressed TCRB transcripts. Profiling relied on immunoSEQ multiplex PCR, and the TCRdb table lists in-frame clones only, not all of them. The sample consists of a few hundred thousand clones, 27% of them appearing once. The specimen was central memory CD4+ T cells from blood. Every receptor here comes from a man between 25 and 39 years old in good health.

The table lists this clone with a count of one. The genes are TRBV14 and TRBJ2-7; 7 nucleotides align to TRBD1. The trim removed 4 bases at V and 6 bases at J, leaving 9 bases unmatched. CDR3 length: 14 amino acids. CDR1 SGHDN and CDR2 FVKESK come from the germline V gene. The CDR3 spells CASSLRQGIGEQYF. The DNA for the CDR3 is TGTGCCAGCAGCCTTCGACAGGGAATTGGCGAGCAGTACTTC.

The rearrangement links TRBV30 to TRBJ1-2, with D maybe TRBD1 (6 bases). CDR3 length: 13 amino acids. The V and J ends lost 5 bases and 6 bases respectively, with 16 bases between them. The germline V gene has CDR1 GTSNPN and CDR2 SVGIG (reference sequence). The CDR3 here is CAWGTSSPNGYTF. CDR3 nucleotide sequence: TGTGCCTGGGGGACATCCAGTCCCAATGGCTACACCTTC.

This clone was detected a few times. This chain joins TRBV30 and TRBJ1-2; perhaps TRBD1 as D (6 bases). The V end was cut by 6 bases, the J end by 5 bases, with 19 bases between. The CDR3 is made up of 14 amino acids. The germline gives CDR1 GTSNPN, CDR2 SVGIG (reference sequence). CDR3 in amino acids: CACPPGDRGYGYTF. The CDR3 DNA is TGTGCCTGCCCGCCAGGGGATCGTGGGTATGGCTACACCTTC.

This chain uses TRBV29-1 with TRBJ1-1; D call uncertain. The CDR3 contains 12 residues. V lost 6 bases to trimming and J lost 3 bases, with 11 bases between them. Germline V gene data show CDR1 as SQVTM and CDR2 as ANQGSEA. The CDR3 DNA follows: TGCAGCGTCTCTGACGGTGACACTGAAGCTTTCTTT. It translates to CSVSDGDTEAFF.

Note on this clone: Distinct nucleotide sequences in the sample also encode this CDR3. The rearrangement links TRBV11-2 to TRBJ2-3; no firm D call. Deletions cut 0 bases from V and 6 bases from J, with 4 bases between. CDR1 and CDR2 (germline): SGHAT, FQNNGV. This CDR3 spans 12 amino acids. CDR3 sequence: CASSLDRDTQYF. In DNA, the CDR3 is TGTGCCAGCAGCTTAGATCGTGATACGCAGTATTTT. Full variable domain (rest looked up from reference TRBV11-2 and TRBJ2-3): EAGVAQSPRYKIIEKRQSVAFWCNPISGHATLYWYQQILGQGPKLLIQFQNNGVVDDSQLPKDRFSAERLKGVDSTLKIQPAKLEDSAVYLCASSLDRDTQYFGPGTRLTVL.

The rearrangement joins TRBV7-7 to TRBJ2-3, with 13 bases identical to TRBD2. The CDR3 has 15 amino acids. The ends lost 5 bases at V and 3 bases at J; junction bases unmatched: 2. Germline CDR1 reads SSHAT; CDR2 reads FNYEAQ (reference sequence). The CDR3 region is CASSRTSGSTDTQYF. The CDR3 coding sequence is TGTGCCAGCAGCCGGACTAGCGGGAGTACAGATACGCAGTATTTT.

This clone has only a few counts. The rearrangement uses TRBV5-1 and TRBJ2-6; no definite D call. The CDR3 contains 15 residues. The V gene lost 5 bases and the J gene lost 1 base, with 10 bases spanning the gap. Germline values: CDR1 SGHRS, CDR2 YFSETQ. DNA of the CDR3: TGCGCCAGCAGTCGTCAGGAATCTGGGGCCAACGTCCTGACTTTC. Amino acid sequence: CASSRQESGANVLTF.

This clone occurred a few times. The chain employs TRBV10-3 and TRBJ2-5; possibly TRBD1 for D (6 bases). The length of the CDR3 is 13 residues. Trimming cost V 4 bases and J 3 bases, with 9 bases left between them. Looked up from germline, CDR1 is ENHRY and CDR2 is SYGVKD. CDR3 coding DNA: TGTGCCATCAGTGGGACAGTGAAAGAGACCCAGTACTTC. This codes for CAISGTVKETQYF.

This clone showed up just a few times. This chain connects TRBV29-1 to TRBJ2-5; TRBD1 matches 7 bases. CDR1 and CDR2 (germline): SQVTM, ANQGSEA. After removal of 6 bases from V and 7 bases from J, the junction contained 5 bases not matched to a gene. CDR3 size: 11 residues. The CDR3 sequence: CSVGQEATQYF. CDR3 bases: TGCAGCGTCGGACAGGAAGCGACCCAGTACTTC.

This clone was counted at least ten times. The chain links TRBV14 to TRBJ2-1; unclear D gene. Trimming took off 4 bases at V and 10 bases at J, with 8 bases between the two ends. CDR1 is SGHDN and CDR2 is FVKESK in the germline V gene. The CDR3 sequence is 11 residues long. The CDR3 region has the DNA TGTGCCAGCAGCCTCCTCAAGGAGCAGTTCTTC. Amino acids: CASSLLKEQFF.

This clone showed up just a few times. The chain carries TRBV30 and TRBJ1-6; D possibly corresponds to TRBD1 (6 bases). Germline assignment: CDR1 GTSNPN and CDR2 SVGIG (reference sequence). Trimming pared 0 bases from V and 3 bases from J, leaving 6 bases between. The CDR3 contains 14 residues. CDR3 protein: CAWSVQGYNSPLHF. In nucleotides, the CDR3 is TGTGCCTGGAGTGTACAGGGCTATAATTCACCCCTCCACTTT.

The rearrangement links TRBV28 to TRBJ2-7; D remains unclear. CDR1 is MDHEN, CDR2 SYDVKM, per germline. The germline V and J ends were trimmed by 10 bases and 4 bases, with 8 bases remaining between them. CDR3 length equals 10 residues. The CDR3 region is CATMDYEQYF. CDR3 coding DNA: TGTGCCACCATGGATTACGAGCAGTACTTC.

This chain uses TRBV6-6 with TRBJ2-1; 11 bases agree with TRBD1. J lost 8 bases, V lost 5 bases, and 8 bases had no gene match. The CDR3 is made up of 15 amino acids. Germline V gene data show CDR1 as MNHNY and CDR2 as SVGAGI (reference sequence). The CDR3 here is CASSLRGQGVDEQFF. The CDR3 DNA reads as TGTGCCAGCAGTCTACGGGGACAGGGGGTTGATGAGCAGTTCTTC.

V usage is TRBV25-1 and J usage is TRBJ2-2, with D possibly TRBD1 on 6 matching bases. Trimming shortened V by 7 bases and J by 7 bases, and 16 bases separated the two germline ends. The CDR3 is 14 residues long. CDR1 is MGHDK and CDR2 is SYGVNS in the germline V gene. The CDR3 DNA is TGTGCCAGCACTGCACAGGGCAATAGCGGGGAGCTGTTTTTT. Translated: CASTAQGNSGELFF.

This clone turned up a few times. The chain links TRBV30 to TRBJ1-2, with 11 bases aligning to TRBD1. This CDR3 region has 20 residues. CDR1 GTSNPN and CDR2 SVGIG come from the germline V gene (reference sequence). V gave up 1 base and J gave up 7 bases; unmatched junction bases: 23. The CDR3 DNA follows: TGTGCCTGGAGTGGAGCGCCCACAACCGGGACAGGGGGATCGCCGGGTGGCTACACCTTC. It encodes CAWSGAPTTGTGGSPGGYTF.

This chain connects TRBV11-3 to TRBJ2-3; 8 nucleotides line up with TRBD2. J gave up 8 bases and V 5 bases, and 15 bases lay outside the gene matches. CDR1 is SGHNT and CDR2 is YENEEA in the germline V gene. This CDR3 region has 16 residues. DNA for the CDR3: TGTGCCAGCAGCAAGAGCGGGAGAGGGGCAAGGGGTACGCAGTATTTT. Translation: CASSKSGRGARGTQYF.

This clone was seen more than once but under ten times. The chain carries TRBV4-1 and TRBJ2-7; TRBD2 is a possible D gene (6 bases). The V end was cut by 0 bases, the J end by 2 bases, with 8 bases between. CDR3 size: 14 residues. The V gene's germline CDR1 is MGHRA and CDR2 YSYEKL. DNA for the CDR3: TGCGCCAGCAGCCAAGAGCGGGGCGCCTACGAGCAGTACTTC. Translation gives CASSQERGAYEQYF.

The sample holds a few counts of this clone. Other DNA sequences in this sample translate to the same CDR3. The chain has TRBV25-1 and TRBJ2-7; 9 bases agree with TRBD1. The CDR3 consists of 12 residues. V lost 6 bases and J lost 6; bases outside the gene matches: 3. CDR1 MGHDK and CDR2 SYGVNS come from the germline V gene. CDR3 loop: CASSGTGREQYF. The DNA for the CDR3 is TGTGCCAGCAGCGGGACAGGGCGCGAGCAGTACTTC.

The V and J genes are TRBV6-5 and TRBJ2-3, with D possibly being TRBD1 or TRBD2 (6 bases each). V was pared by 8 bases and J by 3 bases, with 18 bases between. Germline CDR1 is MNHEY and CDR2 is SVGAGI. This CDR3 is built from 15 residues. CDR3 protein: CASQLRGRATDTQYF. As DNA, the CDR3 is TGTGCCAGCCAGTTACGGGGGCGGGCGACAGATACGCAGTATTTT.

This clone has a count of ten or more. The V gene is TRBV5-1, the J gene TRBJ2-1; 10 nucleotides match TRBD1. V shed 0 bases, J shed 7 bases, and the junction held 4 bases outside the gene matches. The CDR3 runs to 15 residues. Germline assignment: CDR1 SGHRS and CDR2 YFSETQ. The CDR3 reads CASSLGGQGLNEQFF. The CDR3 DNA follows: TGCGCCAGCAGCTTGGGGGGACAGGGGTTGAATGAGCAGTTCTTC. The variable domain in full, completed from reference TRBV5-1 and TRBJ2-1, reads KAGVTQTPRYLIKTRGQQVTLSCSPISGHRSVSWYQQTPGQGLQFLFEYFSETQRNKGNFPGRFSGRQFSNSRSEMNVSTLELGDSALYLCASSLGGQGLNEQFFGPGTRLTVL.

CDR3 DNA: TGTGCCACCAGCAGAGACCTGACTAGCGGGAGGGCGCTTTTCCAAGAGACCCAGTACTTC. Translation gives CATSRDLTSGRALFQETQYF. V and J are TRBV15 and TRBJ2-5; 14 nucleotides agree with TRBD2. V gave up 0 bases and J gave up 1 base; unmatched junction bases: 10. The CDR3 runs to 20 residues. The germline V gene has CDR1 LNHNV and CDR2 YYDKDF (reference sequence).